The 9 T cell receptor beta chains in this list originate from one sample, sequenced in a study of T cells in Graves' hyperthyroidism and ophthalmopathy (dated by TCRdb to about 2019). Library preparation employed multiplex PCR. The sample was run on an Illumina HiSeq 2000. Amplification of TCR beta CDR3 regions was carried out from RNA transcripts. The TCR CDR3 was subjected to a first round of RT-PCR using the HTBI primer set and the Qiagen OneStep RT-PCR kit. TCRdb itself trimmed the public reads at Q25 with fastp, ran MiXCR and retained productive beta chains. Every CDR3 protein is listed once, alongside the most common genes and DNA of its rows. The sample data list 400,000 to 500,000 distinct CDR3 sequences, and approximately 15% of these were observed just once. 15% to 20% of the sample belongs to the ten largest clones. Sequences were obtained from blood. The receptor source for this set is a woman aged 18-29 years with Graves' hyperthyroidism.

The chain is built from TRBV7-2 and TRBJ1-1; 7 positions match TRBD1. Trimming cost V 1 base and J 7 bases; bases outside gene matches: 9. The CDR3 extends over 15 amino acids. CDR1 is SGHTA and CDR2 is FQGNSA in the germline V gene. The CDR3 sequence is CASSLEGTAWVEAFF. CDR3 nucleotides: TGTGCCAGCAGCTTAGAGGGGACAGCATGGGTTGAAGCTTTCTTT.

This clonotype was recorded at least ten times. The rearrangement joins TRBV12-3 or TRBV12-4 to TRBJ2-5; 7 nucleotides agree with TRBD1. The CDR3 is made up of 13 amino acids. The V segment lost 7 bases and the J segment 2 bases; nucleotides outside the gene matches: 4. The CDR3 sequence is CASTLGQQETQYF. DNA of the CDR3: TGTGCCAGCACCCTGGGACAGCAAGAGACCCAGTACTTC.

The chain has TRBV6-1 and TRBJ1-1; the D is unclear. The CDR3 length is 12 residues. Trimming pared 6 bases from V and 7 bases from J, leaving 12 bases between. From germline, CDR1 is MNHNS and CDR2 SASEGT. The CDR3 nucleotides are TGTGCCAGCAGATTCGAGGTTGTTGAAGCTTTCTTT. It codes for CASRFEVVEAFF.

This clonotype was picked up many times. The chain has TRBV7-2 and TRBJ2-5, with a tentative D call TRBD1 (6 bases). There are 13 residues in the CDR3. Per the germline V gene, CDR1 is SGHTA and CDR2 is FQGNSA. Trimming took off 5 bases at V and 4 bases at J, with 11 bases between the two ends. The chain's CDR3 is CASSRRTAETQYF. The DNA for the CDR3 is TGTGCCAGCAGCCGGAGGACAGCAGAGACCCAGTACTTC.

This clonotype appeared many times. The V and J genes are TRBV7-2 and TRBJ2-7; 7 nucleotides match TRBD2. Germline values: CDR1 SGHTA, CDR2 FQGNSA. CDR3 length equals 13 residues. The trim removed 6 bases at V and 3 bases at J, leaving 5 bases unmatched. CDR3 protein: CASSLAAFYEQYF. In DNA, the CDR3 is TGTGCCAGCAGTCTAGCGGCTTTCTACGAGCAGTACTTC.

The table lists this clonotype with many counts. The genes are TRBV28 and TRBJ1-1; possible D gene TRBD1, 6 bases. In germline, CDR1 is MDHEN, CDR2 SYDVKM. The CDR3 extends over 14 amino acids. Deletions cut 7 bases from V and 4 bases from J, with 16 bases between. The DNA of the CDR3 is TGTGCCAGCACCTTCCCCAGGGGACCCACTGAAGCTTTCTTT. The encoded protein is CASTFPRGPTEAFF.

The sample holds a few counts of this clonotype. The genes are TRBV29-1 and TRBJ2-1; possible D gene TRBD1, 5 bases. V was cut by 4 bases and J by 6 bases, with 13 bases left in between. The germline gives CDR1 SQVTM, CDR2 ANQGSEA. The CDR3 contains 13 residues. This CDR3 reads CSVAQLGPNEQFF. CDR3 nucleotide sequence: TGCAGCGTTGCTCAGTTGGGGCCCAATGAGCAGTTCTTC.

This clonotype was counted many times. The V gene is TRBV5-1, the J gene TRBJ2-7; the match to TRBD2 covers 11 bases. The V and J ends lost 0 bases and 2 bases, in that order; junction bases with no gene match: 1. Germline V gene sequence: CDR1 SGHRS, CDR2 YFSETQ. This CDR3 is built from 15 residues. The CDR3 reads CASSLASGRPYEQYF. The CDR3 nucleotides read TGCGCCAGCAGCTTGGCTAGCGGGAGGCCCTACGAGCAGTACTTC.

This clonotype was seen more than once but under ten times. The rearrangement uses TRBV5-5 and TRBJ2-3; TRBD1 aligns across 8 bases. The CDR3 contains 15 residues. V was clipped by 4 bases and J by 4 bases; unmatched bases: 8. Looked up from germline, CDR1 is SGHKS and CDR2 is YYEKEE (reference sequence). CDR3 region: CASSMTGVFSDTQYF. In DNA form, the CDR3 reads TGTGCCAGCAGCATGACAGGGGTATTCTCAGATACGCAGTATTTT.